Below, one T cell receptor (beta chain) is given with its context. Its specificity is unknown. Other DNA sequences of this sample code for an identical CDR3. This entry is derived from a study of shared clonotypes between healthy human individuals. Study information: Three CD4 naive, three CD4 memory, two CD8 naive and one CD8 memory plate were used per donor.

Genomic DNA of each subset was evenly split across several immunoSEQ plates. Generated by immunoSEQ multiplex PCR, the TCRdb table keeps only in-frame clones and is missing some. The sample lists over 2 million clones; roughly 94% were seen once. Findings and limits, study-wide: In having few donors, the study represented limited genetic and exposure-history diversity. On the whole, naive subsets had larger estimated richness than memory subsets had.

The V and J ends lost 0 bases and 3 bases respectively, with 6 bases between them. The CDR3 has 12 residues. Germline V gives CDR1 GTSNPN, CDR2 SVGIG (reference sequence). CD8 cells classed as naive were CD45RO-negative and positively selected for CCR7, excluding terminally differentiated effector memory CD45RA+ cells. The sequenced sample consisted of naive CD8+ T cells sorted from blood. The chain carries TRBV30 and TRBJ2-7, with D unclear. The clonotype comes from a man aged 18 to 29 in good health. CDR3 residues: CAWSVRGYEQYF. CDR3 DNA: TGTGCCTGGAGTGTGCGAGGCTACGAGCAGTACTTC. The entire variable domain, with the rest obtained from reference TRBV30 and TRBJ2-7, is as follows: SQTIHQWPATLVQPVGSPLSLECTVEGTSNPNLYWYRQAAGRGLQLLFYSVGIGQISSEVPQNLSASRPQDRQFILSSKKLLLSDSGFYLCAWSVRGYEQYFGPGTRLTVT.